This is a list of T cell receptor beta chains from one sample in a study of T cells in Graves' hyperthyroidism and ophthalmopathy. TCRdb processed the multiplex PCR reads anew with MiXCR; each CDR3 protein has one entry. Altogether hundreds of thousands of distinct CDR3 sequences are present, 14% being singletons, with the ten largest covering roughly 5.5%. Sample: blood. Every receptor here comes from a woman aged 25-40 years with Graves' hyperthyroidism that later progressed to Graves' ophthalmopathy. The CDR3 runs from the conserved cysteine through the conserved F or W. The D gene is left open where the match is weak. Expanded clones are given a class, and other clones once, few, many or no size at all.

D: -; V: TRBV20-1; size: few; J: TRBJ2-2; CDR3: CSARRGTLNTGELFF; DNA: TGCAGTGCTAGAAGGGGCACTTTGAACACCGGGGAGCTGTTTTTT
D: -; V: TRBV14; size: few; J: TRBJ2-1; CDR3: CASSQTSYSYNEQFF; DNA: TGTGCCAGCAGCCAGACCTCGTACTCCTACAATGAGCAGTTCTTC
D: TRBD1; V: TRBV19; size: few; J: TRBJ1-1; CDR3: CATRTGAKRAEAFF; DNA: TGTGCCACAAGGACAGGGGCGAAAAGAGCTGAAGCTTTCTTT
D: TRBD1; V: TRBV7-8; size: many; J: TRBJ1-6; CDR3: CASSFETGANSPLHF; DNA: TGTGCCAGCAGCTTCGAGACAGGGGCTAATTCACCCCTCCACTTT
D: TRBD1; V: TRBV14; size: -; J: TRBJ1-2; CDR3: CASSQQRVAGGHGGYTF; DNA: TGTGCCAGCAGCCAACAGAGAGTGGCAGGGGGCCACGGTGGCTACACCTTC
D: -; V: TRBV19; size: -; J: TRBJ2-1; CDR3: CASSIGQGSEQFF; DNA: TGTGCCAGTAGTATAGGCCAGGGGAGCGAGCAGTTCTTC
D: -; V: TRBV9; size: few; J: TRBJ1-1; CDR3: CASSAPQGSPPEAFF; DNA: TGTGCCAGCAGCGCACCACAGGGTAGCCCGCCGGAAGCTTTCTTT
D: -; V: TRBV12-3/TRBV12-4; size: many; J: TRBJ2-7; CDR3: CASTQDYNSYEQYF; DNA: TGTGCCAGCACTCAGGACTATAACTCCTACGAGCAGTACTTC
D: TRBD1; V: TRBV14; size: many; J: TRBJ1-5; CDR3: CASSRDRGIEKHF; DNA: TGTGCCAGCAGCCGGGACAGGGGGATTGAAAAGCATTTT
D: TRBD2; V: TRBV14; size: many; J: TRBJ2-5; CDR3: CASSHRLAVGETQYF; DNA: TGTGCCAGCAGCCACCGACTAGCTGTAGGCGAGACCCAGTACTTC
D: -; V: TRBV11-2; size: many; J: TRBJ1-5; CDR3: CASSFAQAVSNQPQHF; DNA: TGTGCCAGCAGCTTCGCGCAGGCTGTCAGCAATCAGCCCCAGCATTTT
D: -; V: TRBV6-2/TRBV6-3; size: many; J: TRBJ1-1; CDR3: CASSYSLTFRGTEAFF; DNA: TGTGCCAGCAGTTACTCTTTGACCTTTCGTGGCACTGAAGCTTTCTTT
D: TRBD1; V: TRBV6-1; size: -; J: TRBJ1-5; CDR3: CVSTDAGTGDQPQHF; DNA: TGTGTCAGCACCGACGCCGGGACAGGGGATCAGCCCCAGCATTTT
D: -; V: TRBV2; size: many; J: TRBJ2-3; CDR3: CASSESSGSTDTQYF; DNA: TGTGCCAGCAGTGAATCAAGCGGAAGCACAGATACGCAGTATTTT
D: -; V: TRBV20-1; size: many; J: TRBJ2-1; CDR3: CSARHSQGVNEQFF; DNA: TGCAGTGCTAGACATTCCCAGGGTGTGAATGAGCAGTTCTTC
D: -; V: TRBV18; size: many; J: TRBJ2-3; CDR3: CASSPPTRTDTQYF; DNA: TGTGCCAGCTCACCACCAACCCGCACAGATACGCAGTATTTT
D: TRBD2; V: TRBV15; size: -; J: TRBJ2-1; CDR3: CATRSGTLDEQFF; DNA: TGTGCCACCAGAAGCGGGACCCTCGATGAGCAGTTCTTC
D: -; V: TRBV7-9; size: once; J: TRBJ1-3; CDR3: CASSKPTVPGNTIYF; DNA: TGTGCCAGCAGCAAACCCACAGTCCCTGGAAACACCATATATTTT
D: TRBD1; V: TRBV6-1; size: -; J: TRBJ2-7; CDR3: CASRGWDRVSYEQYF; DNA: TGTGCCAGCAGGGGTTGGGACAGGGTGTCCTACGAGCAGTACTTC
D: TRBD1; V: TRBV27; size: many; J: TRBJ2-7; CDR3: CASSLSGTGDYEQYF; DNA: TGTGCCAGCAGTTTATCCGGGACAGGGGATTACGAGCAGTACTTC
D: TRBD1; V: TRBV27; size: many; J: TRBJ1-2; CDR3: CASSFGQGRGYTF; DNA: TGTGCCAGCAGTTTCGGACAGGGACGTGGCTACACCTTC
D: -; V: TRBV2; size: many; J: TRBJ1-3; CDR3: CASSPTWDAIGNTIYF; DNA: TGTGCCAGCTCCCCAACTTGGGACGCCATAGGAAACACCATATATTTT
D: -; V: TRBV9; size: few; J: TRBJ1-1; CDR3: CASSVDRMNTEAFF; DNA: TGTGCCAGCAGCGTAGATCGGATGAACACTGAAGCTTTCTTT
D: TRBD2; V: TRBV24-1; size: many; J: TRBJ2-1; CDR3: CATIGLAGEQFF; DNA: TGTGCCACCATTGGACTAGCGGGAGAGCAGTTCTTC
D: -; V: TRBV6-6; size: many; J: TRBJ2-7; CDR3: CASSYDGRYSYEQYF; DNA: TGTGCCAGCAGTTACGACGGGCGTTACTCCTACGAGCAGTACTTC
D: -; V: TRBV11-3; size: many; J: TRBJ2-7; CDR3: CASSLDQGPQNEQYF; DNA: TGTGCCAGCAGCTTAGATCAAGGACCCCAGAACGAGCAGTACTTC
D: TRBD2; V: TRBV4-2; size: -; J: TRBJ2-2; CDR3: CASSHGTSGSGTGELFF; DNA: TGTGCCAGCAGCCACGGGACTAGCGGGAGTGGCACCGGGGAGCTGTTTTTT
D: -; V: TRBV6-2/TRBV6-3; size: few; J: TRBJ2-3; CDR3: CASNTHGAATDTQYF; DNA: TGTGCCAGCAATACTCATGGGGCTGCGACAGATACGCAGTATTTT
D: -; V: TRBV29-1; size: -; J: TRBJ2-7; CDR3: CSVAAASYEQYF; DNA: TGCAGCGTTGCGGCAGCCAGCTACGAGCAGTACTTC
D: TRBD1; V: TRBV7-2; size: many; J: TRBJ1-1; CDR3: CASTQTGVHTEAFF; DNA: TGTGCCAGCACCCAGACAGGGGTGCACACTGAAGCTTTCTTT
D: -; V: TRBV6-1; size: -; J: TRBJ2-7; CDR3: CASLDAWGSYEQYF; DNA: TGTGCCAGCTTAGATGCCTGGGGGAGCTACGAGCAGTACTTC
D: -; V: TRBV27; size: many; J: TRBJ1-5; CDR3: CASSFSTGSNQPQHF; DNA: TGTGCCAGCAGTTTTTCCACAGGGAGCAATCAGCCCCAGCATTTT
D: -; V: TRBV4-2; size: -; J: TRBJ2-1; CDR3: CASGLLTPYNEQFF; DNA: TGTGCCAGCGGACTTCTTACGCCCTACAATGAGCAGTTCTTC
D: TRBD2; V: TRBV7-3; size: few; J: TRBJ2-1; CDR3: CASSYRAGNPYNEQFF; DNA: TGTGCCAGCAGCTACCGAGCGGGAAACCCTTACAATGAGCAGTTCTTC
D: TRBD2; V: TRBV28; size: many; J: TRBJ2-7; CDR3: CASTALWAGGNEQYF; DNA: TGTGCCAGCACCGCACTTTGGGCGGGAGGCAACGAGCAGTACTTC
D: -; V: TRBV7-3; size: many; J: TRBJ2-1; CDR3: CASSFYRETYNEQFF; DNA: TGTGCCAGCAGCTTCTACAGGGAAACCTACAATGAGCAGTTCTTC
D: TRBD1; V: TRBV6-1; size: many; J: TRBJ1-1; CDR3: CASRGQLNTEAFF; DNA: TGTGCCAGCAGGGGACAGTTGAACACTGAAGCTTTCTTT
D: -; V: TRBV10-3; size: -; J: TRBJ1-2; CDR3: CAISEIREGYTF; DNA: TGTGCCATCAGTGAGATCAGGGAAGGCTACACCTTC
D: TRBD1; V: TRBV12-3/TRBV12-4; size: many; J: TRBJ1-6; CDR3: CASSLRDRGNSPLHF; DNA: TGTGCCAGCAGTTTAAGGGACAGGGGGAATTCACCCCTCCACTTT
D: -; V: TRBV19; size: -; J: TRBJ2-2; CDR3: CASSIEGRTGELFF; DNA: TGTGCCAGTAGTATAGAGGGCAGGACCGGGGAGCTGTTTTTT
D: TRBD2; V: TRBV6-1; size: many; J: TRBJ2-5; CDR3: CASRKFTSGVTQETQYF; DNA: TGTGCCAGCAGGAAATTTACTAGCGGGGTAACCCAAGAGACCCAGTACTTC
D: TRBD1; V: TRBV29-1; size: -; J: TRBJ2-7; CDR3: CSVAGGLYEQYF; DNA: TGCAGCGTTGCAGGGGGCCTTTACGAGCAGTACTTC
D: -; V: TRBV20-1; size: once; J: TRBJ2-7; CDR3: CSARDSGTRYEQYF; DNA: TGCAGTGCTAGAGATTCAGGGACCCGCTACGAGCAGTACTTC
D: TRBD1; V: TRBV28; size: many; J: TRBJ2-7; CDR3: CASSIDRGGEQYF; DNA: TGTGCCAGCAGCATAGACAGGGGAGGCGAGCAGTACTTC